This T cell receptor beta chain is from a study of cytomegalovirus exposure and HLA in healthy donors. Study overall: As released early, the data held 80 million to 90 million unique TCRs from HLA-typed donors. Study findings and constraints: Among TCR beta chains, those listed as cytomegalovirus-associated numbered about 160. Most sequenced TCRs were rare (though some public TCRs occurred in many donors). By a later analysis, the bulk of CMV-associated TCR beta chains appeared HLA-restricted.

Amplification used 60 Vbeta primers and 13 Jbeta primers. Clones were sequenced by immunoSEQ multiplex PCR, and TCRdb holds only the in-frame ones, with some missing. The sample table includes 200,000 or so clones. As to this clone: Its antigen is unknown. Other DNA sequences in the same sample also yield this CDR3.

Germline values: CDR1 LNHDA, CDR2 SQIVND (reference sequence). J was trimmed by 5 bases and V by 5 bases; bases with no gene match: 3. CDR3 length: 13 residues. The TCR comes from a boy aged 10-17 years in good health and CMV-seronegative. V gene TRBV19 combines with J gene TRBJ1-2; 9 bases agree with TRBD1. The sequenced sample consisted of PBMCs. CDR3 region: CASSPGTGYGYTF. CDR3 DNA sequence: TGTGCCAGTAGTCCAGGGACAGGGTATGGCTACACCTTC.